This record covers a single TCR beta chain. What it recognizes is unknown. Repertoires were generated with immunoSEQ multiplex PCR, while TCRdb's copy carries only in-frame clones and drops some. The data hold about 68,000 clones, with approximately 81% observed a single time. These data are taken from a study of a mutant IDH1 vaccine in newly diagnosed glioma. Whole-study context: Treated patients had a mean age of roughly 39 years and an approximately 62% male, around 40% female split. Visit V12 was conducted at week 35 as the safety follow-up. Visit V13 came later, at week 47.

Time point here: week 35, safety follow-up. A 20-mer mutant IDH1 peptide at 300 ug was injected subcutaneously with topical imiquimod. Patients received eight vaccinations in weeks 1, 3, 5, 7, 11, 15, 19, 23. The sample was PBMCs, taken from a glioma patient whose treatment included an IDH1 peptide vaccine. This TCR derives from a man aged 18-30 years with glioma.

The CDR3 DNA is TGTGCCAGCTCACCGGGTGGCAGGGACACTGAAGCTTTCTTT. Translation: CASSPGGRDTEAFF. The chain links TRBV18 to TRBJ1-1; perhaps TRBD1 as D (5 bases). The germline V gene has CDR1 KGHSH and CDR2 LQKENI. The CDR3 loop spans 14 amino acids. Trimming stripped 3 bases from V and 3 bases from J, with 11 bases between.